A single sample gave rise to the 19 T cell receptor beta chains below, sequenced in a study of T cells in localized non-small cell lung cancer. Using immunoSEQ multiplex PCR, the repertoire was profiled, and TCRdb retains in-frame clones only, with some absent. The sample contains 15,000 to 20,000 clones, 90% of which appear only once. The input for sequencing was peripheral blood mononuclear cells, taken before any cancer treatment. Receptors were obtained from a woman aged 35-75 years with stage III lung adenocarcinoma.

The chain links TRBV27 to TRBJ1-1; D gene uncertain. This CDR3 has 13 residues. Trimming cost V 5 bases and J 1 base, with 8 bases left between them. CDR1 is MNHEY, CDR2 SMNVEV, per germline (reference sequence). The CDR3 DNA reads as TGTGCCAGCAGTCTAACAAGGAACACTGAAGCTTTCTTT. It codes for CASSLTRNTEAFF.

In its sample, this clone was seen a few times. The J gene is TRBJ2-7, the V gene TRBV5-1; D is undetermined. The CDR3 runs to 12 residues. The V and J ends lost 5 bases and 2 bases respectively, with 8 bases between them. From germline, CDR1 is SGHRS and CDR2 YFSETQ. The CDR3 region is CASRSEAYEQYF. As DNA, the CDR3 is TGCGCCAGCAGATCAGAGGCCTACGAGCAGTACTTC.

This clone occurred a few times. The V call is TRBV27, the J call TRBJ1-3; D ambiguous. The V gene lost 3 bases and the J gene lost 4 bases, with 13 bases spanning the gap. The CDR3 has 15 amino acids. CDR1 MNHEY and CDR2 SMNVEV come from the germline V gene (reference sequence). CDR3 bases: TGTGCCAGCAGTTTGAGAGGACGGGAGGGAAACACCATATATTTT. Its protein product is CASSLRGREGNTIYF.

The chain carries TRBV15 and TRBJ2-3; 10 nucleotides align to TRBD2. The CDR3 sequence is 17 residues long. Trimming removed 1 base from V and 4 bases from J; junction bases left unmatched: 8. Per germline, CDR1 LNHNV and CDR2 YYDKDF (reference sequence). The CDR3 protein is CATSRGPGLANSDTQYF. CDR3 in DNA: TGTGCCACCAGCAGAGGTCCGGGACTAGCGAACTCAGATACGCAGTATTTT.

V gene TRBV7-5 combines with J gene TRBJ1-5; TRBD1 reflects the table's D call only, with no check against the DNA. TRBV7-5 is assigned pseudogene status. CDR3 length equals 16 residues. This CDR3 reads CARSAAMTGDNQPQHF. In DNA form, the CDR3 reads TGTGCCAGAAGCGCTGCAATGACAGGGGACAATCAGCCCCAGCATTTT.

This clone appeared once. The chain uses TRBV4-1 and TRBJ1-2; D unresolved. CDR3 length equals 12 residues. The germline V and J ends were trimmed by 5 bases and 2 bases, with 6 bases remaining between them. Germline CDR1 MGHRA, CDR2 YSYEKL. CDR3 DNA sequence: TGCGCCAGCAGCGGCGGGAACTATGGCTACACCTTC. This gives the protein CASSGGNYGYTF.

The chain recombines TRBV10-1 with TRBJ2-1; D may correspond to TRBD1 or TRBD2 (5 bases each). Germline-derived CDR1 and CDR2 are WNHNN and SYGVQD (reference sequence). Deletions cut 8 bases from V and 3 bases from J, with 11 bases between. CDR3 length: 13 residues. CDR3 sequence (DNA): TGCGCCAGCTCCGGGACCCGCTACAATGAGCAGTTCTTC. Translation: CASSGTRYNEQFF.

This chain connects TRBV28 to TRBJ1-2; tentative D call: TRBD1 (6 bases). The CDR3 is made up of 17 amino acids. Deletions cut 6 bases from V and 2 bases from J, with 22 bases between. Per the germline V gene, CDR1 is MDHEN and CDR2 is SYDVKM. CDR3 nucleotides: TGTGCCAGCAGGGTAGGTGGACAGCTCCTCGTAAACTATGGCTACACCTTC. Its protein product is CASRVGGQLLVNYGYTF.

The genes are TRBV4-3 and TRBJ1-2; D call uncertain. The CDR3 is 14 residues long. CDR1 LGHNA and CDR2 YSLEER come from the germline V gene. The germline V and J ends were trimmed by 0 bases and 8 bases, with 13 bases remaining between them. The CDR3 protein is CASSQDLSPRGYTF. The CDR3 bases are TGCGCCAGCAGCCAAGATCTGTCACCGAGGGGCTACACCTTC.

With regard to this clone: This same CDR3 is encoded by further DNA sequences in the sample. The chain uses TRBV6-1 and TRBJ1-5; D unclear. Germline CDR1 is MNHNS and CDR2 is SASEGT. Trimming removed 7 bases from V and 7 bases from J, with 11 bases in between. The CDR3 loop spans 12 amino acids. The CDR3 DNA sequence: TGTGCCAGCAAAGAGTTAGGACAGCCCCAGCATTTT. This gives the protein CASKELGQPQHF.

The chain is built from TRBV15 and TRBJ1-2, with D possibly TRBD1 on 5 matching bases. Trimming stripped 0 bases from V and 0 bases from J, with 11 bases between. CDR1 is LNHNV, CDR2 YYDKDF, per germline (reference sequence). The CDR3 spans 16 residues. In DNA, the CDR3 is TGTGCCACCAGCAGAGATCCGGGAGGGGCTAACTATGGCTACACCTTC. Encoded protein: CATSRDPGGANYGYTF.

The V call is TRBV29-1, the J call TRBJ1-1; D remains unclear. V was pared by 6 bases and J by 5 bases, with 16 bases between. CDR1 and CDR2 (germline): SQVTM, ANQGSEA. This CDR3 is built from 13 residues. The CDR3 DNA is TGCAGCGTGGGCCCGGGGTCGGGGACTGAAGCTTTCTTT. This codes for CSVGPGSGTEAFF.

This clone has just a few counts. The rearrangement joins TRBV4-2 to TRBJ1-2; weak D call: TRBD1 (5 bases). CDR1 and CDR2 from the germline V gene are LGHNA and YNFKEQ. The V end lost 1 base, the J end lost 0 bases, and 18 bases lay between the germline ends. This CDR3 spans 18 amino acids. The CDR3 DNA sequence: TGTGCCAGCAGCCAAGGGGCACCACAGGACATCTCTAACTATGGCTACACCTTC. This gives the protein CASSQGAPQDISNYGYTF.

The V gene is TRBV19, the J gene TRBJ2-4, with D maybe TRBD1 (7 bases). The V and J ends lost 4 bases and 6 bases respectively, with 13 bases between them. Per the germline V gene, CDR1 is LNHDA and CDR2 is SQIVND (reference sequence). The CDR3 is 14 amino acids. This chain's CDR3 is CASSRQGGGNIQYF. Here the CDR3 DNA reads TGTGCCAGTAGTAGACAGGGAGGAGGAAACATTCAGTACTTC.

The J gene is TRBJ1-2, the V gene TRBV6-4, with 7 bases fitting TRBD1. The CDR3 covers 15 residues. Germline V CDR1 and CDR2: MRHNA, SNTAGT. J was trimmed by 2 bases and V by 2 bases; bases with no gene match: 5. DNA of the CDR3: TGTGCCAGCAGTGACCCCACGACAGGGAACTATGGCTACACCTTC. It translates to CASSDPTTGNYGYTF.

This rearrangement joins TRBV6-1 to TRBJ2-5; D is uncertain. V shed 4 bases and J shed 0 bases, with 9 bases lying between them. The CDR3 runs 14 residues. The germline V gene encodes CDR1 MNHNS and CDR2 SASEGT. The CDR3 coding sequence is TGTGCCAGCAGTGCTACAGTGAACCAAGAGACCCAGTACTTC. Its translation is CASSATVNQETQYF.

This chain joins TRBV14 and TRBJ2-7; D gene uncertain. V was trimmed by 3 bases and J by 2 bases, leaving 14 bases between them. CDR1 and CDR2 (germline): SGHDN, FVKESK. This CDR3 is 15 amino acids long. CDR3 coding DNA: TGTGCCAGCAGCCACCCCCCGCAGGAGCCCTACGAGCAGTACTTC. This translates into CASSHPPQEPYEQYF.

This chain uses TRBV9 with TRBJ2-3; a weak D match, TRBD2 (5 bases). CDR3 length equals 17 residues. CDR1 and CDR2 from the germline V gene are SGDLS and YYNGEE. V dropped 0 bases and J dropped 6 bases, with 20 bases sitting between them. CDR3 bases: TGTGCCAGCAGCGTAGCTACGAGCGGTAACTCTTGGGATACGCAGTATTTT. This gives the protein CASSVATSGNSWDTQYF. Full variable domain (missing parts from reference TRBV9 and TRBJ2-3): DSGVTQTPKHLITATGQRVTLRCSPRSGDLSVYWYQQSLDQGLQFLIQYYNGEERAKGNILERFSAQQFPDLHSELNLSSLELGDSALYFCASSVATSGNSWDTQYFGPGTRLTVL.

The CDR3 loop is CAIRARPSMAGNTIYF. CDR3 bases: TGTGCCATCAGGGCACGGCCCTCCATGGCTGGAAACACCATATATTTT. V and J are TRBV10-3 and TRBJ1-3, with D hard to call. V lost 6 bases to trimming and J lost 2 bases, with 17 bases between them. Germline V gene data show CDR1 as ENHRY and CDR2 as SYGVKD. CDR3 length: 16 amino acids.